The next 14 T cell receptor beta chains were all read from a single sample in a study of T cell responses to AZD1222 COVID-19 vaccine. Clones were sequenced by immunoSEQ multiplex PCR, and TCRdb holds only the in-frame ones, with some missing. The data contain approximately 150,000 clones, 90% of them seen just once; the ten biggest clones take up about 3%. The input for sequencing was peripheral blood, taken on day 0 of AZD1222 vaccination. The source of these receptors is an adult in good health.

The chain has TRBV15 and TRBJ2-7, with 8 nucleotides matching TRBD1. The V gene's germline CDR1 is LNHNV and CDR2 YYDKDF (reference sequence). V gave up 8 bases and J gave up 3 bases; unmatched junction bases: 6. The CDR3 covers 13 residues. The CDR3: CATATGANYEQYF. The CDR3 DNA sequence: TGTGCCACCGCGACAGGGGCGAACTACGAGCAGTACTTC.

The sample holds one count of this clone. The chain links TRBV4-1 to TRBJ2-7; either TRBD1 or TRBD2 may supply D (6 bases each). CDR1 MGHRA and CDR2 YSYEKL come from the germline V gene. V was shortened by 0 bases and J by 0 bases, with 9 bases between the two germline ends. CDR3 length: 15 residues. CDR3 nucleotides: TGCGCCAGCAGCCAAGAAGGGGGGACCTCCTACGAGCAGTACTTC. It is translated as CASSQEGGTSYEQYF.

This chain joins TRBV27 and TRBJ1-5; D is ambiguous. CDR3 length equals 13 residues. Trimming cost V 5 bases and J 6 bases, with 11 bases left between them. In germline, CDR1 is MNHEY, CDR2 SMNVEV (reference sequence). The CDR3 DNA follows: TGTGCCAGCAGTCTAAGGGTGGGTCAGCCCCAGCATTTT. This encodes CASSLRVGQPQHF.

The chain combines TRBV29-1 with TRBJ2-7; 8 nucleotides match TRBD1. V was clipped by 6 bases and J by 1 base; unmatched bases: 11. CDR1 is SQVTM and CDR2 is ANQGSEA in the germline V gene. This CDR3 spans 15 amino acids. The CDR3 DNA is TGCAGCGTAGCCGGACAGGGTAAAATTTCCTACGAGCAGTACTTC. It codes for CSVAGQGKISYEQYF.

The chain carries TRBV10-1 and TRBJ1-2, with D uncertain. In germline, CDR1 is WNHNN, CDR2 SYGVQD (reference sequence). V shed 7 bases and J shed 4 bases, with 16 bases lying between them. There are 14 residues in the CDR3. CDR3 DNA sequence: TGCGCCAGCATCGATTGCAGGAACGTCTATGGCTACACCTTC. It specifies CASIDCRNVYGYTF.

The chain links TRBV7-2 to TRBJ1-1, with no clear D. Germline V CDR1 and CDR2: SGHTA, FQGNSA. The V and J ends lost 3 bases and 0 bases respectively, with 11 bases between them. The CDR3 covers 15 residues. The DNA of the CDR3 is TGTGCCAGCAGCTTTAGACGGAGTATGAACACTGAAGCTTTCTTT. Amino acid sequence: CASSFRRSMNTEAFF.

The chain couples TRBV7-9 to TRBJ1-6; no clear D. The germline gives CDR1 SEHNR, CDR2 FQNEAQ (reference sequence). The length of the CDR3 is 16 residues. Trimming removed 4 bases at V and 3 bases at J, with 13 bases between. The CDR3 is CASSSDVRNYNSPLHF. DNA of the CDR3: TGTGCCAGCAGCTCCGACGTACGGAACTATAATTCACCCCTCCACTTT.

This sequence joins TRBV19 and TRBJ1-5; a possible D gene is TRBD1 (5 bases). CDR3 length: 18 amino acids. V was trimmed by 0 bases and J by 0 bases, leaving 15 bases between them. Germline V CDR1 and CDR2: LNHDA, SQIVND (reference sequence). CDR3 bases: TGTGCCAGTAGTATAGAGGGGAGTTGGCAGGGTAGCAATCAGCCCCAGCATTTT. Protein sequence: CASSIEGSWQGSNQPQHF.

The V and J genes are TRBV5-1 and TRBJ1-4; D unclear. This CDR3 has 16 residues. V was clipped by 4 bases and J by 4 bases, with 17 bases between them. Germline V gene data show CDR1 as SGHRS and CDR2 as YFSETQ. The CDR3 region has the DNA TGCGCCAGCAGCCTCGGGCCCCTCCTCCGTAATGAAAAACTGTTTTTT. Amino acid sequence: CASSLGPLLRNEKLFF.

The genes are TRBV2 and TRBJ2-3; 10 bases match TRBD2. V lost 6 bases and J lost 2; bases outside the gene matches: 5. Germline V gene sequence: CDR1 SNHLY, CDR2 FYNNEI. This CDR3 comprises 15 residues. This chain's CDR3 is CASRATSGVTDTQYF. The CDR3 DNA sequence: TGTGCCAGCAGGGCAACTAGCGGGGTCACAGATACGCAGTATTTT.

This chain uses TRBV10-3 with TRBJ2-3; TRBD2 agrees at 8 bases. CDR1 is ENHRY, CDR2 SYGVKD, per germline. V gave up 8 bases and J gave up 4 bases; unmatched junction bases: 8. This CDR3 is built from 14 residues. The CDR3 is CAIAAFGGADTQYF. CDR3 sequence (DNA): TGTGCCATCGCGGCCTTCGGGGGGGCAGATACGCAGTATTTT.

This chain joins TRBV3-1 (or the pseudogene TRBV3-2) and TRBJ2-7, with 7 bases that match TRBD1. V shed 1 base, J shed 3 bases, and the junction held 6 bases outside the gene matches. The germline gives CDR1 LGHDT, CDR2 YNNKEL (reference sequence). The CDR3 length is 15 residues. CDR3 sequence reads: CASSQGQTGIYEQYF. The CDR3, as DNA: TGTGCCAGCAGCCAAGGACAGACAGGGATCTACGAGCAGTACTTC.

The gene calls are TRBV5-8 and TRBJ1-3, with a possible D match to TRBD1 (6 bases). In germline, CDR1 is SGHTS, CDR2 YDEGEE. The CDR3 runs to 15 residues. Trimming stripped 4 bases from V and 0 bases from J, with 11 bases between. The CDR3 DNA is TGTGCCAGCAGCCCAGGACAGAGCTCTGGAAACACCATATATTTT. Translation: CASSPGQSSGNTIYF.

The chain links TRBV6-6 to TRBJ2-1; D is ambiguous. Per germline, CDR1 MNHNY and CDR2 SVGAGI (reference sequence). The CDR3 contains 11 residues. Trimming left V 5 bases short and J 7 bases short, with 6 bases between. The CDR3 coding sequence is TGTGCCAGCAGTGGGCGTAATGAGCAGTTCTTC. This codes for CASSGRNEQFF.